This entry describes one T cell receptor (beta chain). Its target antigen remains unknown. Instrument on record: Illumina HiSeq 2000. 5'RACE template switching, by which a universal primer site and unique molecular identifiers were added, was used to make TCR beta cDNA libraries. cDNA synthesis was primed from the TCR beta constant segment, followed by two successive PCR amplification steps. From the authors' description of their analysis: MIGEC handled demultiplexing of the reads and grouping by UMI, while MiTCR was used to assemble and quantify clonotypes. To exclude erroneous sequences, only TCR cDNA sequences supported by at least two reads were retained. Downstream repertoire analysis used the tcR package, and clonotypes were matched across fractions by CDR3 nucleotide sequence plus V segment. VDJmatch was used to annotate antigen specificity against VDJdb, with one amino acid substitution in CDR3 permitted. Based on TCRdb reprocessing of the reads, there is one entry per CDR3 protein sequence, and DNA is missing. V and J calls and clone size were set by TCRdb, not the authors. The sample's table lists a count of about 450,000 distinct CDR3 sequences. The ten largest clones take up roughly 8% of the sample.

This specimen belongs to a study of T cells expressing NK-cell markers (dated by TCRdb to 2019 to 2021). About the full investigation: In sorted CD3+CD56+NKG2C+, CD3+CD56+NKG2C- and CD3+CD56-NKG2C+ T-cell subsets from 8 or 9 donors, TCR beta-chain repertoires were profiled. Among the eight sequenced donors, seven were HCMV-seropositive and one was HCMV-seronegative. The study sequenced eight donors, all healthy volunteers chosen at random: three men and five women. Illumina HiSeq 2000/2500, MiSeq or NextSeq was used to sequence libraries as 2 x 150 bp reads.

Broad study findings and their caveats: Whether the expanded NKG2C-expressing T cell clones were specific for HCMV antigens remained unclear. For about 6 donors, the dominant CD3+CD56+NKG2C+ clonotypes were among the top 10 CD8+ clonotypes and accounted for roughly 1.0-8% of CD8+ T cells. Those dominant clonotypes were again the most abundant among CD3+CD56-NKG2C+ cells in several donors, at about 28.3-65%.

To determine HCMV serostatus, a commercial ELISA kit was used to detect HCMV-specific IgG in serum. Peripheral blood mononuclear cells were isolated from blood by Ficoll density gradient centrifugation. For CDR1 and CDR2, the germline V gene lists MNHEY and SVGEGT. Including the terminal cysteine and phenylalanine, the CDR3 comprises 16 residues. Only the protein is on record. The TCR sequence derives from a woman between 18 and 70 years old in good health. The sample consisted of blood T cells: a sorted CD56 or NKG2C T cell subset, CD4+ or CD8+ T cells, or bulk PBMC T cells (not recorded which). The chain links TRBV6-2 or TRBV6-3 with TRBJ2-2; absent DNA, TCRdb's TRBD1 call cannot be checked. The CDR3 protein: CASRTGTPRTTGELFF.